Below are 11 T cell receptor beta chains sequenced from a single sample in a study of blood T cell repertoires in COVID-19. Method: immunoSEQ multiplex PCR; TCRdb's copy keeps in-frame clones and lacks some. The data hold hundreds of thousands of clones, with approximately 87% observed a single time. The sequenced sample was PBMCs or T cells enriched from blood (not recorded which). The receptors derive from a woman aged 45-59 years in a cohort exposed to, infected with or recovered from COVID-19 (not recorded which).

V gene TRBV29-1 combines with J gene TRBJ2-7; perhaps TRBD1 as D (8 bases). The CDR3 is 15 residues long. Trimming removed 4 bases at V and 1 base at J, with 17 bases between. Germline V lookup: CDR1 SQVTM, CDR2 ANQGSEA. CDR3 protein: CSVAGQGGVSYEQYF. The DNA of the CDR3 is TGCAGCGTTGCCGGACAGGGAGGGGTTTCCTACGAGCAGTACTTC.

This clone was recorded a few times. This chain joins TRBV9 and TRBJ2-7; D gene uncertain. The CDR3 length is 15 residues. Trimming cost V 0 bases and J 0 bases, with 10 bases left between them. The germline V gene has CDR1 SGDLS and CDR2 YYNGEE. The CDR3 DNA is TGTGCCAGCAGCGTAGAGCAGCGCCTCTCCTACGAGCAGTACTTC. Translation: CASSVEQRLSYEQYF. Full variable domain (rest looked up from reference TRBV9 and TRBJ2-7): DSGVTQTPKHLITATGQRVTLRCSPRSGDLSVYWYQQSLDQGLQFLIQYYNGEERAKGNILERFSAQQFPDLHSELNLSSLELGDSALYFCASSVEQRLSYEQYFGPGTRLTVT.

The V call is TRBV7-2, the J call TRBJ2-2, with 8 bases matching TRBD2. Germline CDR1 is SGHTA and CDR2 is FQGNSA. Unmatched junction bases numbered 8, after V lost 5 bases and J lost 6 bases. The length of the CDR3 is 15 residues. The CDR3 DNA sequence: TGTGCCAGCAGCCGGGGACTAGGATTGTCCGGGGAGCTGTTTTTT. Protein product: CASSRGLGLSGELFF. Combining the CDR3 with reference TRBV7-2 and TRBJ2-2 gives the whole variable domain GAGVSQSPSNKVTEKGKDVELRCDPISGHTALYWYRQSLGQGLEFLIYFQGNSAPDKSGLPSDRFSAERTGGSVSTLTIQRTQQEDSAVYLCASSRGLGLSGELFFGEGSRLTVL.

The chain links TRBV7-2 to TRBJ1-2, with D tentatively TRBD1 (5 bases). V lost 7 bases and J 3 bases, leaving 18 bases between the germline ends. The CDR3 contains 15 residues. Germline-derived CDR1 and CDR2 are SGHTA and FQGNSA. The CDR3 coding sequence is TGTGCCAGCACCTCGCGGGGGGGGATAGACTATGGCTACACCTTC. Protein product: CASTSRGGIDYGYTF.

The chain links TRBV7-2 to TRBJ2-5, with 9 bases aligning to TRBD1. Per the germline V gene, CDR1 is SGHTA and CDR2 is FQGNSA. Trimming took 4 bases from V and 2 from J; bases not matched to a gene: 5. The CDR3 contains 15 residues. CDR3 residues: CASSSGQGAQETQYF. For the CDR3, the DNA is TGTGCCAGCAGCTCGGGACAGGGAGCGCAAGAGACCCAGTACTTC.

The CDR3 reads CASRYGFNQPQHF. The CDR3 nucleotides are TGTGCCAGTAGATACGGTTTCAATCAGCCCCAGCATTTT. The chain uses TRBV19 and TRBJ1-5; D gene ambiguous. The CDR3 is made up of 13 amino acids. V lost 6 bases and J lost 3, with 9 bases in between. Germline V lookup: CDR1 LNHDA, CDR2 SQIVND (reference sequence).

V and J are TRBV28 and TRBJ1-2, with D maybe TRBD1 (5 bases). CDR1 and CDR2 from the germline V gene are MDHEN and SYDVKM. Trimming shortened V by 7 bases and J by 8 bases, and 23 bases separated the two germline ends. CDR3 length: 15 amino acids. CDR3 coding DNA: TGTGCCAGCAACGTCCGGGGACGCGGGATCGAAGGCTACACCTTC. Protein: CASNVRGRGIEGYTF.

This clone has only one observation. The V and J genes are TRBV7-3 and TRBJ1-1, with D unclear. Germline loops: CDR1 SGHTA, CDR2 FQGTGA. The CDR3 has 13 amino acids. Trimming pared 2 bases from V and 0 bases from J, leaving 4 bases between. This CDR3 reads CASSLEVNTEAFF. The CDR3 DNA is TGTGCCAGCAGCTTAGAGGTGAACACTGAAGCTTTCTTT.

CDR3 region: CASSLSYRAEAFF. The DNA of the CDR3 is TGTGCCAGCAGCTTATCCTACAGAGCTGAAGCTTTCTTT. V and J are TRBV7-2 and TRBJ1-1; no definite D call. CDR1 and CDR2 (germline): SGHTA, FQGNSA. The CDR3 spans 13 residues. V was shortened by 2 bases and J by 6 bases, with 10 bases between the two germline ends. Complete variable domain (other parts from reference TRBV7-2 and TRBJ1-1): GAGVSQSPSNKVTEKGKDVELRCDPISGHTALYWYRQSLGQGLEFLIYFQGNSAPDKSGLPSDRFSAERTGGSVSTLTIQRTQQEDSAVYLCASSLSYRAEAFFGQGTRLTVV.

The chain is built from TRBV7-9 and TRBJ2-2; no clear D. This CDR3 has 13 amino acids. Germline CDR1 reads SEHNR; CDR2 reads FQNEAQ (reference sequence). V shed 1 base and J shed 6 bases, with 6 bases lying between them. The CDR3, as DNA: TGTGCCAGCAGCTTAGACGGTCCCGGGGAGCTGTTTTTT. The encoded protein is CASSLDGPGELFF. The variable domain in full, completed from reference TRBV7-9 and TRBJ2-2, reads DTGVSQNPRHKITKRGQNVTFRCDPISEHNRLYWYRQTLGQGPEFLTYFQNEAQLEKSRLLSDRFSAERPKGSFSTLEIQRTEQGDSAMYLCASSLDGPGELFFGEGSRLTVL.

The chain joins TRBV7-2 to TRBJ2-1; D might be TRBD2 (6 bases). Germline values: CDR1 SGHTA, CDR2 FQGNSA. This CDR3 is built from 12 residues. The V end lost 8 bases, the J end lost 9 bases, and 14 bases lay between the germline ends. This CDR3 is CASGTGVGEQFF. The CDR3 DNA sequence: TGTGCCAGCGGGACTGGGGTAGGTGAGCAGTTCTTC.